The subject of this entry is one T cell receptor (beta chain). Its antigen remains unknown. This sample stems from a study of shared clonotypes between healthy human individuals. General study results and limits: About 5.2% was the fraction of naive CD4 clonotypes found shared across a handful of donors. Generation probability values for non-shared clonotypes were lower than those for clonotypes shared by all four donors. Memory subsets had estimated richness that was generally smaller than that of naive subsets.

This CDR3 contains 13 residues. V was clipped by 2 bases and J by 11 bases; unmatched bases: 10. Germline CDR1 is GTSNPN and CDR2 is SVGIG (reference sequence). Some clones are missing from TCRdb's copy, which holds only in-frame ones; the method was immunoSEQ multiplex PCR. The sample yields approximately 2.1 million clones, approximately 93% seen once. The TCR comes from a man between 18 and 29 years old in good health. Some clones in this sample may be carry-over from other donors' samples. V usage is TRBV30 and J usage is TRBJ2-5; 8 bases fit TRBD1. Input material: naive CD4+ T cells from PBMCs. Documented subset: CD45RA+ positively selected. This chain's CDR3 is CAWSPDRGATQYF. CDR3 nucleotides: TGTGCCTGGAGTCCCGACAGGGGCGCAACGCAGTACTTC.